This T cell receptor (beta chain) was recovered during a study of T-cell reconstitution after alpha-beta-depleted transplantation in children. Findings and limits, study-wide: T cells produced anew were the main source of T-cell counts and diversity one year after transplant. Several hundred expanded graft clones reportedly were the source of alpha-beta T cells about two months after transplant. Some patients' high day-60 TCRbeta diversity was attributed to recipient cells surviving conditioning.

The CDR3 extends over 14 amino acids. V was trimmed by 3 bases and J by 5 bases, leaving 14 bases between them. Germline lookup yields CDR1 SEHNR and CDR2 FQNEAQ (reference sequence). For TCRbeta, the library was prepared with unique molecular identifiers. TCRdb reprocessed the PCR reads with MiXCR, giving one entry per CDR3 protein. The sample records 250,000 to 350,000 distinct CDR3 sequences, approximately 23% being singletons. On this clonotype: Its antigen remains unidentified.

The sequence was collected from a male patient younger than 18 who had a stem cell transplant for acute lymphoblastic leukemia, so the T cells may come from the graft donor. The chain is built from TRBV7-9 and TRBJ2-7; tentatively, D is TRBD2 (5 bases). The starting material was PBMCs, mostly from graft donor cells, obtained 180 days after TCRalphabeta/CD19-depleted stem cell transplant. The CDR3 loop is CASSLSGSTDEQYF. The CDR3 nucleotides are TGTGCCAGCAGCTTGTCGGGAAGCACAGACGAGCAGTACTTC.